The 31 T cell receptor beta chains below come from one sample, sequenced in a study of blood T cell repertoires in COVID-19 (dated by TCRdb to the early 2020s). Library preparation used the immunoSEQ multiplex PCR assay. TCRdb holds this immuneACCESS table with in-frame rearrangements only. Some clones are missing; in checked studies, unresolved V genes explain under half, and the rest has no known cause. Across this sample there are fewer than 300,000 clones, with 65% to 90% seen only once. Approximately 5% of the sample belongs to the ten largest clones. Sequencing was done on a sample of peripheral blood. Source of these receptors: a man aged 50 to 59 with active or convalescent COVID-19.

The chain combines TRBV5-6 with TRBJ1-4; 8 positions agree with TRBD1. Germline V gene sequence: CDR1 SGHDT, CDR2 YYEEEE. The CDR3 totals 14 residues. The ends lost 4 bases at V and 5 bases at J; junction bases unmatched: 4. Here the CDR3 DNA reads TGTGCCAGCAGCGCCCGGACAGGGAATGAAAAACTGTTTTTT. It specifies CASSARTGNEKLFF.

The chain couples TRBV28 to TRBJ2-1; 8 nucleotides agree with TRBD1. The germline gives CDR1 MDHEN, CDR2 SYDVKM. The CDR3 runs to 18 residues. After removal of 1 base from V and 4 bases from J, the junction contained 12 bases not matched to a gene. CDR3 bases: TGTGCCAGCAGTTTATCTCAGGGGGCGTTCCACAGATACAATGAGCAGTTCTTC. This encodes CASSLSQGAFHRYNEQFF. Full variable domain (outside the CDR3, taken from reference TRBV28 and TRBJ2-1): DVKVTQSSRYLVKRTGEKVFLECVQDMDHENMFWYRQDPGLGLRLIYFSYDVKMKEKGDIPEGYSVSREKKERFSLILESASTNQTSMYLCASSLSQGAFHRYNEQFFGPGTRLTVL.

V gene TRBV19 combines with J gene TRBJ2-2; D not certain. The length of the CDR3 is 12 residues. V was clipped by 1 base and J by 7 bases, with 4 bases between them. In germline, CDR1 is LNHDA, CDR2 SQIVND (reference sequence). CDR3 nucleotides: TGTGCCAGTAGTATAGGACTCGGGGAGCTGTTTTTT. As protein: CASSIGLGELFF.

V usage is TRBV5-1 and J usage is TRBJ2-3; perhaps TRBD2 as D (5 bases). The germline V gene encodes CDR1 SGHRS and CDR2 YFSETQ. The CDR3 spans 17 residues. Trimming cost V 2 bases and J 3 bases, with 19 bases left between them. DNA for the CDR3: TGCGCCAGCAGCTTTGTGGGAGAGGGCTCCGGGACAGATACGCAGTATTTT. This gives the protein CASSFVGEGSGTDTQYF.

The V and J genes are TRBV7-2 and TRBJ1-1; D might be TRBD1 (5 bases). CDR1 SGHTA and CDR2 FQGNSA come from the germline V gene. V was clipped by 5 bases and J by 0 bases, with 16 bases between them. CDR3 length: 16 residues. CDR3 sequence (DNA): TGTGCCAGCAGCCATTTTACAGGAGTTATGAACACTGAAGCTTTCTTT. The encoded protein is CASSHFTGVMNTEAFF.

The V gene is TRBV7-6, the J gene TRBJ2-3; 10 bases align to TRBD2. Per the germline V gene, CDR1 is SGHVS and CDR2 is FNYEAQ. This CDR3 contains 16 residues. J gave up 4 bases and V 5 bases, and 9 bases lay outside the gene matches. CDR3 region: CASSVSSGRAPDTQYF. As DNA, the CDR3 is TGTGCCAGCAGCGTCTCAAGCGGGAGGGCCCCAGATACGCAGTATTTT.

This clone was recorded only once. The chain combines TRBV30 with TRBJ2-5; unclear D gene. Trimming stripped 1 base from V and 5 bases from J, with 11 bases between. The germline V gene encodes CDR1 GTSNPN and CDR2 SVGIG (reference sequence). This CDR3 region has 13 residues. CDR3 amino acids: CAWSGSLRETQYF. Here the CDR3 DNA reads TGTGCCTGGAGTGGGAGTCTGCGGGAGACCCAGTACTTC.

The chain employs TRBV27 and TRBJ2-1; the match to TRBD2 covers 8 bases. The V and J ends lost 7 bases and 4 bases, in that order; junction bases with no gene match: 9. The CDR3 length is 15 residues. Germline V gene data show CDR1 as MNHEY and CDR2 as SMNVEV (reference sequence). The CDR3 region has the DNA TGTGCCAGCAACCCCGGGGCGGGAGGTTACAATGAGCAGTTCTTC. This translates into CASNPGAGGYNEQFF.

This rearrangement joins TRBV29-1 to TRBJ2-3; 8 positions match TRBD2. The CDR3 runs 15 residues. After removal of 4 bases from V and 5 bases from J, the junction contained 11 bases not matched to a gene. Germline V lookup: CDR1 SQVTM, CDR2 ANQGSEA. The CDR3 reads CSVGVGGVRQDTQYF. The CDR3 bases are TGCAGCGTTGGGGTCGGGGGGGTTAGGCAAGATACGCAGTATTTT.

V and J are TRBV28 and TRBJ1-2; the D is unclear. CDR3 length: 11 residues. Between the trimmed V and J ends, which lost 3 bases and 8 bases, there was a span of 7 bases. The germline V gene has CDR1 MDHEN and CDR2 SYDVKM. CDR3 sequence: CASSFSGGYTF. As DNA, the CDR3 is TGTGCCAGCAGTTTCTCGGGGGGCTACACCTTC.

The chain recombines TRBV18 with TRBJ2-5; possibly TRBD2 for D (5 bases). The CDR3 has 15 residues. Germline CDR1 and CDR2: KGHSH and LQKENI. V was shortened by 5 bases and J by 3 bases, with 16 bases between the two germline ends. The CDR3 coding sequence is TGTGCCAGCTCAGCCCGATGGACTGGAGAAGAGACCCAGTACTTC. Translated, it gives CASSARWTGEETQYF.

The chain employs TRBV5-6 and TRBJ1-5; D unclear. The CDR3 runs to 16 residues. Germline CDR1 reads SGHDT; CDR2 reads YYEEEE. V lost 1 base, J lost 2 bases, and 13 bases lay in between. The CDR3 DNA sequence: TGTGCCAGCAGCTTGTCCCCGGCAAGCGGCAATCAGCCCCAGCATTTT. Translating it yields CASSLSPASGNQPQHF. The whole variable domain, filled in from reference TRBV5-6 and TRBJ1-5, reads DAGVTQSPTHLIKTRGQQVTLRCSPKSGHDTVSWYQQALGQGPQFIFQYYEEEERQRGNFPDRFSGHQFPNYSSELNVNALLLGDSALYLCASSLSPASGNQPQHFGDGTRLSIL.

This chain uses TRBV27 with TRBJ2-7; D may be TRBD2 (6 bases). Germline V gene data show CDR1 as MNHEY and CDR2 as SMNVEV (reference sequence). V was trimmed by 6 bases and J by 3 bases, leaving 24 bases between them. The length of the CDR3 is 17 residues. This chain's CDR3 is CASSPRVRRERVYEQYF. The CDR3 coding sequence is TGTGCCAGCAGCCCGAGGGTTCGGAGGGAAAGGGTCTACGAGCAGTACTTC.

This chain connects TRBV5-4 to TRBJ2-7; TRBD2 matches 11 bases. Germline V gene lookup returns CDR1 SGHNT and CDR2 YYREEE (reference sequence). With 4 bases clipped from V and 6 bases from J, the junction kept 9 bases outside the gene matches. The CDR3 extends over 15 amino acids. The CDR3 nucleotides read TGTGCCAGCAGCCCCCCTAGCGGGAGGATTCGCGAGCAGTACTTC. It specifies CASSPPSGRIREQYF.

The chain uses TRBV2 and TRBJ1-2; 7 nucleotides align to TRBD1. CDR3 length: 13 residues. Germline V CDR1 and CDR2: SNHLY, FYNNEI. Trimming took 6 bases from V and 8 from J; bases not matched to a gene: 9. CDR3 bases: TGTGCCAGCAGGACCTACAGGGGAAACGGCTACACCTTC. Translation gives CASRTYRGNGYTF.

This clone was seen once. V usage is TRBV19 and J usage is TRBJ1-5; 10 positions match TRBD1. The V segment lost 7 bases and the J segment 7 bases; nucleotides outside the gene matches: 10. The CDR3 spans 15 residues. In germline, CDR1 is LNHDA, CDR2 SQIVND (reference sequence). In DNA, the CDR3 is TGTGCCAGTATTCCACCGGGACAGGGGCACCAGCCCCAGCATTTT. This gives the protein CASIPPGQGHQPQHF.

V gene TRBV12-3 or TRBV12-4 combines with J gene TRBJ2-7, with TRBD1 identical over 10 bases. Trimming at V came to 10 bases and at J to 4 bases, leaving 7 bases not matched to a gene. The CDR3 covers 13 residues. The CDR3 region has the DNA TGTGCCACCCTGGGACAGGGGTGGTACGAGCAGTACTTC. This translates into CATLGQGWYEQYF.

V usage is TRBV27 and J usage is TRBJ1-1; 8 bases line up with TRBD1. The germline gives CDR1 MNHEY, CDR2 SMNVEV (reference sequence). This CDR3 is 16 amino acids long. V was clipped by 0 bases and J by 1 base; unmatched bases: 4. CDR3 amino acids: CASSLSTGTGNTEAFF. CDR3 nucleotide sequence: TGTGCCAGCAGTTTATCAACTGGGACAGGGAACACTGAAGCTTTCTTT.

The chain uses TRBV7-9 and TRBJ1-2, with unresolved D. CDR1 is SEHNR and CDR2 is FQNEAQ in the germline V gene (reference sequence). The CDR3 contains 15 residues. The V end was cut by 5 bases, the J end by 5 bases, with 18 bases between. The CDR3 loop is CASSPLGEGVYGYTF. CDR3 nucleotides: TGTGCCAGCAGCCCCCTCGGAGAGGGCGTGTATGGCTACACCTTC. The full variable domain, in which reference TRBV7-9 and TRBJ1-2 provide the parts outside the CDR3, is DTGVSQNPRHKITKRGQNVTFRCDPISEHNRLYWYRQTLGQGPEFLTYFQNEAQLEKSRLLSDRFSAERPKGSFSTLEIQRTEQGDSAMYLCASSPLGEGVYGYTFGSGTRLTVV.

The V and J genes are TRBV4-1 and TRBJ2-1; 10 bases are shared with TRBD2. The CDR3 is 15 residues long. CDR1 and CDR2 from the germline V gene are MGHRA and YSYEKL. Trimming at V came to 4 bases and at J to 4 bases, leaving 4 bases not matched to a gene. The CDR3 DNA follows: TGCGCCAGCAGCCCACTACTAGCGGGGTACAATGAGCAGTTCTTC. It encodes CASSPLLAGYNEQFF.

This chain joins TRBV4-1 and TRBJ1-1, with D hard to call. The germline gives CDR1 MGHRA, CDR2 YSYEKL. Trimming stripped 0 bases from V and 2 bases from J, with 10 bases between. There are 15 residues in the CDR3. The CDR3 sequence: CASSQERVSNTEAFF. CDR3 nucleotides: TGCGCCAGCAGCCAAGAGCGAGTTTCCAACACTGAAGCTTTCTTT.

This clone occurred a few times. In nucleotides, the CDR3 is TGCGCCAGCAGATCCACGGCAGGGACTGAAGCTTTCTTT. Protein sequence: CASRSTAGTEAFF. The V call is TRBV5-1, the J call TRBJ1-1; D perhaps matches TRBD1 (5 bases). Trimming took 5 bases from V and 5 from J, leaving 13 bases between them. Germline V gene sequence: CDR1 SGHRS, CDR2 YFSETQ. This CDR3 region has 13 residues. The whole variable domain, filled in from reference TRBV5-1 and TRBJ1-1, reads KAGVTQTPRYLIKTRGQQVTLSCSPISGHRSVSWYQQTPGQGLQFLFEYFSETQRNKGNFPGRFSGRQFSNSRSEMNVSTLELGDSALYLCASRSTAGTEAFFGQGTRLTVV.

V usage is TRBV19 and J usage is TRBJ2-4; D possibly corresponds to TRBD1 (5 bases). Germline values: CDR1 LNHDA, CDR2 SQIVND (reference sequence). Trimming cost V 3 bases and J 0 bases, with 6 bases left between them. The CDR3 is made up of 14 amino acids. CDR3 residues: CASSIQGAKNIQYF. The CDR3 DNA is TGTGCCAGTAGTATCCAGGGAGCCAAAAACATTCAGTACTTC.

This clone was found once. The chain couples TRBV28 to TRBJ2-1; D may be TRBD2 (6 bases). V dropped 5 bases and J dropped 4 bases, with 9 bases sitting between them. The CDR3 is 13 residues long. CDR1 and CDR2 from the germline V gene are MDHEN and SYDVKM. The CDR3 loop reads CASSGGTYNEQFF. CDR3 nucleotide sequence: TGTGCCAGCAGTGGCGGGACGTACAATGAGCAGTTCTTC.

The chain is built from TRBV4-3 and TRBJ1-2; 7 nucleotides align to TRBD1. The V gene end was trimmed by 1 base and the J gene end by 4 bases; junction bases not matched to a gene: 6. Germline CDR1 is LGHNA and CDR2 is YSLEER. CDR3 length: 15 residues. CDR3 bases: TGCGCCAGCAGCCAAGCAAACAGGGGAACCTATGGCTACACCTTC. Its translation: CASSQANRGTYGYTF.

This rearrangement joins TRBV4-3 to TRBJ2-5; TRBD2 aligns across 14 bases. The germline gives CDR1 LGHNA, CDR2 YSLEER. V shed 1 base and J 7 bases; nucleotides not matched to a gene: 8. The CDR3 has 17 residues. The CDR3 is CASSQGLAGGGAVTQYF. The DNA of the CDR3 is TGCGCCAGCAGCCAAGGACTAGCGGGAGGGGGCGCGGTGACCCAGTACTTC.

The chain has TRBV5-6 and TRBJ2-5, with D hard to call. Trimming removed 4 bases from V and 8 bases from J, with 9 bases in between. This CDR3 has 11 amino acids. Germline-derived CDR1 and CDR2 are SGHDT and YYEEEE. DNA for the CDR3: TGTGCCAGCAGCCTGTCAGGAACCCAGTACTTC. It translates to CASSLSGTQYF.

The chain uses TRBV11-2 and TRBJ2-1; TRBD1 might be the D (5 bases). Per germline, CDR1 SGHAT and CDR2 FQNNGV. This CDR3 has 15 residues. V was cut by 1 base and J by 1 base, with 8 bases left in between. The CDR3 region is CASSLVRESYNEQFF. For the CDR3, the DNA is TGTGCCAGCAGCTTAGTCAGGGAATCCTACAATGAGCAGTTCTTC. The full variable domain, in which reference TRBV11-2 and TRBJ2-1 provide the parts outside the CDR3, is EAGVAQSPRYKIIEKRQSVAFWCNPISGHATLYWYQQILGQGPKLLIQFQNNGVVDDSQLPKDRFSAERLKGVDSTLKIQPAKLEDSAVYLCASSLVRESYNEQFFGPGTRLTVL.

The chain recombines TRBV19 with TRBJ1-1; 10 bases fit TRBD1. V lost 6 bases, J lost 0 bases, and 7 bases stayed unmatched. Germline lookup yields CDR1 LNHDA and CDR2 SQIVND (reference sequence). The CDR3 covers 16 residues. CDR3 sequence reads: CASRRQGAGMNTEAFF. The CDR3 coding sequence is TGTGCCAGTAGGCGACAGGGGGCGGGTATGAACACTGAAGCTTTCTTT.

The gene calls are TRBV30 and TRBJ2-3, with TRBD2 identical over 11 bases. The germline CDR1 and CDR2 sequences are GTSNPN and SVGIG (reference sequence). The CDR3 covers 15 residues. The V gene end was trimmed by 2 bases and the J gene end by 1 base; junction bases not matched to a gene: 2. The CDR3 here is CAWSISGRGTDTQYF. The CDR3, as DNA: TGTGCCTGGAGTATTAGCGGGAGGGGCACAGATACGCAGTATTTT.

The CDR3 DNA is TGTGCCAGCAGCCCACGTCGGCGGGAGGGCCTAGGTGAGCAGTTCTTC. Residues: CASSPRRREGLGEQFF. V and J are TRBV7-3 and TRBJ2-1; 9 bases fit TRBD2. The CDR3 sequence is 16 residues long. Losses at the gene ends were 5 bases for V and 9 bases for J; bases not matched to a gene: 14. The germline V gene encodes CDR1 SGHTA and CDR2 FQGTGA. Drawing the rest from reference TRBV7-3 and TRBJ2-1, the complete variable domain is GAGVSQTPSNKVTEKGKYVELRCDPISGHTALYWYRQSLGQGPEFLIYFQGTGAADDSGLPNDRFFAVRPEGSVSTLKIQRTERGDSAVYLCASSPRRREGLGEQFFGPGTRLTVL.